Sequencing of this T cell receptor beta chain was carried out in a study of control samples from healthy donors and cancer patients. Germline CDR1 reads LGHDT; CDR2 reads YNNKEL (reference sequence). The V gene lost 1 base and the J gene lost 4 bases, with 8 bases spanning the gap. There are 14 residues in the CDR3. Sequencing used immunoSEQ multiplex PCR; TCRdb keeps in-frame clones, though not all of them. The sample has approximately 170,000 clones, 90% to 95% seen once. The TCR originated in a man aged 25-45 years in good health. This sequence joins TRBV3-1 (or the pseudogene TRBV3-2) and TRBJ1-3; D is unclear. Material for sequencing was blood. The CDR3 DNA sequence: TGTGCCAGCAGCCAAGTGTGGGTGGGAAACACCATATATTTT. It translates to CASSQVWVGNTIYF.